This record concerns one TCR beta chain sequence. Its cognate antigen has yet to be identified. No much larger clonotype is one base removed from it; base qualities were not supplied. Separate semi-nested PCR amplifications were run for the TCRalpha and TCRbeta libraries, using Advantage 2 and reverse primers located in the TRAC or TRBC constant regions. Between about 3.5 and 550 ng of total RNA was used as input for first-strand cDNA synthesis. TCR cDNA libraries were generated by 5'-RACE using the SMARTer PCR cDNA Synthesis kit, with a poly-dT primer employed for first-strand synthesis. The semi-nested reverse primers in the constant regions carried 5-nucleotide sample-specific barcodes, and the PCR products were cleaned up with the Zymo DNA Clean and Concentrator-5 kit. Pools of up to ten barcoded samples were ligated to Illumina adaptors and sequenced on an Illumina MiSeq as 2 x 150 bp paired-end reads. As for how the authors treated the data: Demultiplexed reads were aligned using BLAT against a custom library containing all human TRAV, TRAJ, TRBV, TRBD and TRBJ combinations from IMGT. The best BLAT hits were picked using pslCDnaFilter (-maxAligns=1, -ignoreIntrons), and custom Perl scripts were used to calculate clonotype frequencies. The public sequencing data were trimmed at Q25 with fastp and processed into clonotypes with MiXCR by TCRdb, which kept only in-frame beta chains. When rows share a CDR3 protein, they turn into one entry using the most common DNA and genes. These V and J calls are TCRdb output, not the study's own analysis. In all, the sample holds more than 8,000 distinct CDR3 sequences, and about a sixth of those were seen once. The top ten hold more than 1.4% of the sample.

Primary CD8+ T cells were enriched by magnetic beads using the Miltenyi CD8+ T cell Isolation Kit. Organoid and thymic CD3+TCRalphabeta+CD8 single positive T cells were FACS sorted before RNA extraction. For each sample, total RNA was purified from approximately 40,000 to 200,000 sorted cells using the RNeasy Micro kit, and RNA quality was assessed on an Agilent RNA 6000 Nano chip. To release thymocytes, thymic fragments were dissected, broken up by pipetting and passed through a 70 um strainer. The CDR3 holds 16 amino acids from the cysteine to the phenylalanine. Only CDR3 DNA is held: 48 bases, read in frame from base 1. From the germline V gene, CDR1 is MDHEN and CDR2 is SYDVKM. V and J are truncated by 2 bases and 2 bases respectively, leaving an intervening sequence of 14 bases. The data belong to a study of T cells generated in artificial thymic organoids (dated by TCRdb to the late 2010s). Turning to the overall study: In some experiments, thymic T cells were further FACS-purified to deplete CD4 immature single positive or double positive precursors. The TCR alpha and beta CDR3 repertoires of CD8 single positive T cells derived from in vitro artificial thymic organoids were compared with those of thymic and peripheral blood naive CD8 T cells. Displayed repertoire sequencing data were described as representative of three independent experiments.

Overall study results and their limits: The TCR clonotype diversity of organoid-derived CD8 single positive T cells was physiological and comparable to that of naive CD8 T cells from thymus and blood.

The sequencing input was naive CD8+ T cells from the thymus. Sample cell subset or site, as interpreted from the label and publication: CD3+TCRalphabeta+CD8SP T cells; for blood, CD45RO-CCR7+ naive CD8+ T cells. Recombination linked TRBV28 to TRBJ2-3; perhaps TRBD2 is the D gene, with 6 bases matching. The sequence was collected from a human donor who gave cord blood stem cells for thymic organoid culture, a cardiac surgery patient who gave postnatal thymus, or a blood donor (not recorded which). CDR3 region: CASSLGVAAVTDTQYF. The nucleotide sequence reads TGTGCCAGCAGTTTAGGGGTAGCGGCCGTCACAGATACGCAGTATTTT.